The 5 T cell receptor beta chains reported below all come from one sample, sequenced in a study of early T cells in non-severe SARS-CoV-2 infection. TCRdb fed the 5' RACE reads into MiXCR, producing one record per CDR3 protein. The sample consists of roughly 93,000 distinct CDR3 sequences, 9.5% to 12% of them appearing once. Input material: whole blood. The source of these receptors is an adult who was a healthcare worker with PCR-confirmed SARS-CoV-2 infection or an uninfected control (not recorded which).

V gene TRBV7-9 combines with J gene TRBJ1-1; D unresolved. The ends were cut back, 5 bases at V and 5 bases at J, with 12 bases in the middle. Per the germline V gene, CDR1 is SEHNR and CDR2 is FQNEAQ (reference sequence). The CDR3 has 13 amino acids. In nucleotides, the CDR3 is TGTGCCAGCAGCCGACGGGTGGGGACTGAAGCTTTCTTT. It is translated as CASSRRVGTEAFF. The complete variable domain, with remaining parts taken from reference TRBV7-9 and TRBJ1-1, reads DTGVSQNPRHKITKRGQNVTFRCDPISEHNRLYWYRQTLGQGPEFLTYFQNEAQLEKSRLLSDRFSAERPKGSFSTLEIQRTEQGDSAMYLCASSRRVGTEAFFGQGTRLTVV.

The chain is built from TRBV7-2 and TRBJ2-2, with 9 bases aligning to TRBD2. Germline CDR1 SGHTA, CDR2 FQGNSA. The CDR3 is made up of 17 amino acids. Trimming at V came to 2 bases and at J to 5 bases, leaving 9 bases not matched to a gene. The CDR3 is CASSLKRGLAGTGELFF. In DNA, the CDR3 is TGTGCCAGCAGCTTAAAGAGGGGGCTAGCGGGAACCGGGGAGCTGTTTTTT. Looking up the rest from reference TRBV7-2 and TRBJ2-2 gives the full variable domain: GAGVSQSPSNKVTEKGKDVELRCDPISGHTALYWYRQSLGQGLEFLIYFQGNSAPDKSGLPSDRFSAERTGGSVSTLTIQRTQQEDSAVYLCASSLKRGLAGTGELFFGEGSRLTVL.

This clonotype showed up many times. The V and J genes are TRBV24-1 and TRBJ2-1, with TRBD2 matching over 13 bases. The germline gives CDR1 KGHDR, CDR2 SFDVKD. V lost 10 bases and J lost 0; bases outside the gene matches: 8. The CDR3 contains 17 residues. The CDR3 loop reads CATGGLAGKDSYNEQFF. The CDR3 nucleotides are TGTGCCACAGGGGGACTAGCGGGGAAGGACTCCTACAATGAGCAGTTCTTC.

V gene TRBV5-1 combines with J gene TRBJ2-1, with 9 bases identical to TRBD2. The CDR3 consists of 15 residues. Trimming at V came to 1 base and at J to 6 bases, leaving 5 bases not matched to a gene. CDR1 SGHRS and CDR2 YFSETQ come from the germline V gene. The CDR3 region has the DNA TGCGCCAGCAGCTTGAGTCTAGCGGGACTCAATGAGCAGTTCTTC. This codes for CASSLSLAGLNEQFF.

In its sample, this clonotype was seen a few times. The V and J genes are TRBV11-3 and TRBJ2-1; D perhaps matches TRBD2 (6 bases). CDR3 length: 14 residues. Germline-derived CDR1 and CDR2 are SGHNT and YENEEA. V was clipped by 3 bases and J by 6 bases, with 12 bases between them. The CDR3 here is CASSFHGGVNEQFF. For the CDR3, the DNA is TGTGCCAGCAGCTTCCACGGAGGGGTCAATGAGCAGTTCTTC. Full variable domain (missing parts from reference TRBV11-3 and TRBJ2-1): EAGVVQSPRYKIIEKKQPVAFWCNPISGHNTLYWYLQNLGQGPELLIRYENEEAVDDSQLPKDRFSAERLKGVDSTLKIQPAELGDSAVYLCASSFHGGVNEQFFGPGTRLTVL.